The entry that follows covers one T cell receptor beta chain sequence. The target of this receptor is not known. Base qualities were left out, and no much larger clone turns up one base away. Another Seattle source contributed samples from volunteer blood donors who had recovered from COVID-19. The collaborating institutions used their own protocols to collect whole blood in K2EDTA tubes. For TCRbeta analysis, collaborators shipped samples in one of three forms: frozen whole blood, isolated PBMCs, or DNA extracted from either of those sample types. The sample belongs to a study of blood T cell repertoires in COVID-19 (dated by TCRdb to about 2020). Regarding the complete study: Samples covering the acute and convalescent phases of COVID-19 were provided by collaborators in the United States, Italy and Spain. The samples were drawn from two sources: the first 160 participants of the ongoing ImmuneRACE study, and 950 to 1,500 subjects contributed by 6 global collaborators. A de-identified subject ID, COVID-19 status, age in years and sex were almost always included in the sample metadata. The dataset comprised deeply sampled blood TCRbeta repertoires from subjects exposed to, actively infected with, or recovered from COVID-19. The repertoires were released in a freely available public database intended as a resource for research on the immune response to SARS-CoV-2. The material from the prospective study consisted of cDNA or gDNA derived from T cells, B-cell-depleted T cells, or PBMCs. Where available, HLA class I and class II types were obtained from metadata supplied by the sample provider rather than from assay-based typing. What the work shows at the level of the full study, not this receptor alone: How much clinical and demographic metadata was included differed by source and by participant, and the metadata was provided uncurated.

TCRbeta CDR3 regions were amplified from genomic DNA using the immunoSEQ Assay, a bias-controlled multiplex PCR. The authors processed their data as follows. Nucleated cell counts per sample were estimated from amplification of reference gene primers within the assay. Sequence reads were collapsed and filtered to measure the absolute abundance of every unique TCRbeta CDR3 rearrangement. For each sample, productive Simpson clonality was calculated as the square root of Simpson's diversity index across productive rearrangements. This immuneACCESS table, as held by TCRdb, lists in-frame sequences with V and J called but not all clones. Of the missing ones, under half trace to an unresolved V gene in checked studies; the others have no known cause. V, J and clone size are taken as reported in that table, and D and trimming were inferred from the DNA itself. Across this sample there are roughly 350,000 clones, with under 95% seen only once. More than 3% of the sample is taken by the ten largest.

CDR1 SGDLS and CDR2 YYNGEE were looked up in the germline V gene. Counted from cysteine to phenylalanine, this CDR3 has 14 amino acids. The retained sequence is limited to the CDR3, 42 bases, with the frame set at the first base. Here V drops 4 bases and J drops 6 bases, and the junction holds 3 bases not matched to any gene. The sample comprised peripheral blood. This clonotype originated in a woman younger than 30 who had recovered from COVID-19. The chain was built from TRBV9 and TRBJ1-6; 8 central bases correspond to TRBD1. In nucleotide form, the sequence is TGTGCCAGCAGCCCAGACAGGGGTAATTCACCCCTCCACTTT. Translated, it reads CASSPDRGNSPLHF.